Shown below are 12 T cell receptor beta chains from a single sample sequenced in a study of T cells expressing NK-cell markers. TCRdb reworked the 5' RACE reads into one entry per CDR3 protein, no DNA. The sample data list about 430,000 distinct CDR3 sequences. The sample consisted of blood T cells: a sorted CD56 or NKG2C T cell subset, CD4+ or CD8+ T cells, or bulk PBMC T cells (not recorded which). The receptors stem from a woman between 50 and 59 years old in good health.

The chain has TRBV6-5 and TRBJ2-2; TCRdb lists TRBD1, though no DNA is available to test this call. The CDR3 has 15 residues. Germline CDR1 MNHEY, CDR2 SVGAGI. This chain's CDR3 is CASRSGGANTGELFF.

The rearrangement links TRBV7-3 to TRBJ2-3; the D call from TCRdb, TRBD1, cannot be confirmed without DNA. This CDR3 is built from 15 residues. Germline assignment: CDR1 SGHTA and CDR2 FQGTGA. CDR3 loop: CASSPLGGPTDTQYF.

The V call is TRBV6-1, the J call TRBJ1-4; as DNA is missing, the TRBD1 call by TCRdb cannot be tested. Germline loops: CDR1 MNHNS, CDR2 SASEGT. CDR3 length: 14 residues. CDR3 protein: CASTKEGAYEKLFF.

The chain joins TRBV12-3 or TRBV12-4 to TRBJ2-5; as DNA is missing, the TRBD2 call by TCRdb cannot be tested. This CDR3 has 19 residues. The CDR3 protein is CASNLGTSGFGPTQETQYF.

This chain joins TRBV3-1 and TRBJ1-2; TCRdb selects TRBD1, and the lack of DNA leaves this call unchecked. Germline assignment: CDR1 LGHDT and CDR2 YNNKEL (reference sequence). The CDR3 consists of 14 residues. The CDR3 region is CASSQLVGVSGYTF.

The gene calls are TRBV14 and TRBJ2-5. Germline CDR1 reads SGHDN; CDR2 reads FVKESK. The CDR3 sequence is 18 residues long. The chain's CDR3 is CASSQTPRVWGLKETQYF.

The rearrangement uses TRBV29-1 and TRBJ2-5; TCRdb calls TRBD2, which cannot be checked without DNA. The germline V gene has CDR1 SQVTM and CDR2 ANQGSEA. The CDR3 loop spans 15 amino acids. This CDR3 is CSVELAGGSEETQYF. The whole variable domain, remainder taken from reference TRBV29-1 and TRBJ2-5, is SAVISQKPSRDICQRGTSLTIQCQVDSQVTMMFWYRQQPGQSLTLIATANQGSEATYESGFVIDKFPISRPNLTFSTLTVSNMSPEDSSIYLCSVELAGGSEETQYFGPGTRLLVL.

The chain's CDR3 is CASSAPGGTEAFF. The V call is TRBV12-3 or TRBV12-4, the J call TRBJ1-1; there is no DNA to check the TCRdb D call of TRBD1. The CDR3 consists of 13 residues.

The J gene is TRBJ2-1, the V gene TRBV11-3; TCRdb proposes TRBD2, but this gene call is untestable without DNA. Germline V gene lookup returns CDR1 SGHNT and CDR2 YENEEA. The CDR3 length is 14 residues. This chain's CDR3 is CASRGTSGGNEQFF.

This sequence joins TRBV6-5 and TRBJ2-2; the TCRdb call, TRBD1, lacks DNA for checking. CDR3 size: 15 residues. The germline CDR1 and CDR2 sequences are MNHEY and SVGAGI. CDR3 protein: CASTTGDRNTGELFF.

The chain employs TRBV24-1 and TRBJ2-1; the TCRdb call, TRBD2, lacks DNA for checking. CDR3 size: 17 residues. CDR1 is KGHDR, CDR2 SFDVKD, per germline. The CDR3 loop is CATSGGSGSMSYNEQFF.

CDR3 protein: CSAIIAKNIQYF. This chain joins TRBV29-1 and TRBJ2-4. CDR1 and CDR2 from the germline V gene are SQVTM and ANQGSEA. CDR3 length equals 12 residues. Full variable domain (remainder filled in from reference TRBV29-1 and TRBJ2-4): SAVISQKPSRDICQRGTSLTIQCQVDSQVTMMFWYRQQPGQSLTLIATANQGSEATYESGFVIDKFPISRPNLTFSTLTVSNMSPEDSSIYLCSAIIAKNIQYFGAGTRLSVL.